This T cell receptor (beta chain) is drawn from a study of Graves' ophthalmopathy and Graves' hyperthyroidism. Study-wide results and limits: A model built from 13 signatures distinguished ophthalmopathy from stable hyperthyroidism with approximately 89% sensitivity and around 78% specificity. In predicting ophthalmopathy progression, the model reached about 71% sensitivity and roughly 75% specificity.

The authors amplified TCR beta CDR3 regions from RNA transcripts. Following a first-round RT-PCR that used HTBI primers, a second-round multiplex PCR was carried out. TCRdb used MiXCR to reprocess the multiplex PCR reads, holding one entry per CDR3 protein. The top ten clones hold about 7% of a sample with hundreds of thousands of distinct CDR3 sequences, 15% to 19% of them seen once. This clonotype has at least ten counts. Its target is unknown. CDR3 length: 14 residues. Germline V gene sequence: CDR1 SGHRS, CDR2 YFSETQ. Trimming cost V 4 bases and J 3 bases; bases outside gene matches: 5. This TCR came from a woman younger than 35 with stable Graves' hyperthyroidism. Sequenced: peripheral blood. V and J are TRBV5-1 and TRBJ1-2; TRBD1 agrees at 8 bases. In DNA form, the CDR3 reads TGCGCCAGCAGCGTTATGACAGGGGACTATGGCTACACCTTC. Translating gives CASSVMTGDYGYTF.